This record looks at one T cell receptor (beta chain) sequence and its context. The CDR3 covers 14 residues. Trimming removed 0 bases from V and 4 bases from J, with 9 bases in between. The germline V gene has CDR1 MNHEY and CDR2 SVGAGI. These data originate in a study of cytotoxic CD8 clonotypes in ibrutinib-treated CLL. Depth targeted 1 in 200,000 to 1 in 1 million T cells, averaging 10x coverage per clonotype. Repertoires were generated with immunoSEQ multiplex PCR, while TCRdb's copy carries only in-frame clones and drops some. The sample carries around 300,000 clones, about 80% recorded once. The V and J genes are TRBV6-5 and TRBJ1-1; the D gene is possibly TRBD1 (5 bases). Material: PBMCs, obtained before ibrutinib treatment. The TCR originated in a human donor with chronic lymphocytic leukemia. DNA of the CDR3: TGTGCCAGCAGTTACTCACTTGGGGGCACTGAAGCTTTCTTT. As protein: CASSYSLGGTEAFF.